This paragraph reports one T cell receptor beta chain. Its antigen is not known. This sample is part of a study of T-cell memory formation after mild COVID-19. Study at large: The TCR clusters were mostly specific to one donor. Overall study findings and caveats: A balance of CD4 and CD8 characterized clones contracting day 15 to 85, whereas later expanders leaned CD4+. Researchers found some responding clones in pre-infection memory, a sign that cross-reactive memory joined. A second wave of clones peaked on day 37, and their SARS-CoV-2 specificity went unconfirmed.

This CDR3 contains 15 residues. The V and J ends lost 4 bases and 7 bases, in that order; junction bases with no gene match: 11. TCRdb ran MiXCR on the 5' RACE reads and lists one entry per CDR3 protein. This sample has roughly 190,000 distinct CDR3 sequences, with around 20% found just once. The rearrangement links TRBV12-3 or TRBV12-4 to TRBJ2-7, with TRBD1 matching 9 bases. The specimen sequenced was PBMCs or a T cell subset sorted from them (not recorded which). This TCR derives from an adult woman who had mild COVID-19 (a few samples of this study predate the infection). Cell type and time point are not known. The CDR3 coding sequence is TGTGCCAGCAGTTCCACCGGGACAGGGTCGCGGGAGCAGTACTTC. Protein product: CASSSTGTGSREQYF.